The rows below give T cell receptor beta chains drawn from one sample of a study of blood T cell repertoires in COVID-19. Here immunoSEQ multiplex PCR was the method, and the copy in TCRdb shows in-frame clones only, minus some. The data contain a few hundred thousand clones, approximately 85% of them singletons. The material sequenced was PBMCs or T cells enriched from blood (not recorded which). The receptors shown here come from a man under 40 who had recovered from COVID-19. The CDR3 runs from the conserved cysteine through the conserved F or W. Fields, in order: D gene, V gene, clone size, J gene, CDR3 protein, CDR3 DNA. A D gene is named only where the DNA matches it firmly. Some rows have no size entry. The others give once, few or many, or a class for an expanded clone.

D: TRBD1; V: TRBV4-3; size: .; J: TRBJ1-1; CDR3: CASSRWTGGNTEAFF; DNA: TGCGCCAGCAGCCGATGGACAGGGGGGAACACTGAAGCTTTCTTT
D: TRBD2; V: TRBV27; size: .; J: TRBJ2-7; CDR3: CASSPTSGGLEQYF; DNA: TGTGCCAGCAGTCCGACTAGCGGGGGGCTTGAGCAGTACTTC
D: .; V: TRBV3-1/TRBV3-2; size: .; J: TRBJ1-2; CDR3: CASSQEYSSGYTF; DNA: TGTGCCAGCAGCCAAGAGTACTCTTCCGGCTACACCTTC
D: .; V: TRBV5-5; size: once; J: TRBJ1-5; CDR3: CASSLGQVKNQPQHF; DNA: TGTGCCAGCAGCTTGGGACAGGTCAAGAATCAGCCCCAGCATTTT
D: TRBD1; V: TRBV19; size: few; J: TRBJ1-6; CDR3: CASSIQQGYNSPLHF; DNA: TGTGCCAGTAGTATACAACAGGGGTATAATTCACCCCTCCACTTT
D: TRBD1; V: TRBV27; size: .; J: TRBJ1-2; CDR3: CASSGQGAGGYTF; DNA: TGTGCCAGCAGCGGACAGGGGGCGGGTGGCTACACCTTC
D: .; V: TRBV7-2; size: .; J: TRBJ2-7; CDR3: CASSLARRYYEQYF; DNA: TGTGCCAGCAGCTTAGCGCGGCGGTACTACGAGCAGTACTTC
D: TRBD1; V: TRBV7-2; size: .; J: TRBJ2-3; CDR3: CASSLIGTGGSDTQYF; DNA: TGTGCCAGCAGCTTAATCGGGACAGGGGGCTCAGATACGCAGTATTTT
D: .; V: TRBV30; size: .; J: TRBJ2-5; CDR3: CAWSVGGKVSQETQYF; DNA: TGTGCCTGGAGTGTAGGGGGTAAGGTTAGCCAAGAGACCCAGTACTTC
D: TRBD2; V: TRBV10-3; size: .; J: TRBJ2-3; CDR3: CAISVGGDTDTQYF; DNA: TGTGCCATCAGTGTCGGGGGGGACACAGATACGCAGTATTTT
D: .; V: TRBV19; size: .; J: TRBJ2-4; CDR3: CASSPQWRAKNIQYF; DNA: TGTGCCAGTAGTCCCCAGTGGAGGGCCAAAAACATTCAGTACTTC
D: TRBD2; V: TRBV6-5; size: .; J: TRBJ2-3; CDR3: CASRGLRLAADTQYF; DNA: TGTGCCAGCAGGGGACTACGATTGGCGGCAGATACGCAGTATTTT
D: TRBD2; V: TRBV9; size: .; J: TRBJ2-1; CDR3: CASSLSGGRGNEQFF; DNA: TGTGCCAGCAGCTTGAGCGGGGGGCGGGGCAATGAGCAGTTCTTC
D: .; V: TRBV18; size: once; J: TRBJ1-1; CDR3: CASSPSGRGGNTEAFF; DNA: TGTGCCAGCTCACCATCGGGACGGGGGGGGAACACTGAAGCTTTCTTT
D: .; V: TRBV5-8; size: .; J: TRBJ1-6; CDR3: CASSLVAAGAPGDSPLHF; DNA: TGTGCCAGCAGCTTGGTAGCGGCCGGAGCGCCTGGCGATTCACCCCTCCACTTT
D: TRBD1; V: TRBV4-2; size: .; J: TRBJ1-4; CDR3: CASSQLGTGNEKLFF; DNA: TGTGCCAGCAGCCAACTTGGGACAGGCAATGAAAAACTGTTTTTT
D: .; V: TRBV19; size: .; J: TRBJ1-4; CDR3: CASSSNRASNEKLFF; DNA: TGTGCCAGTAGCAGTAACAGGGCTAGCAATGAAAAACTGTTTTTT
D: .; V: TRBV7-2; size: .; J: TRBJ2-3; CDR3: CASSLARGISTDTQYF; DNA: TGTGCCAGCAGCTTAGCAAGGGGTATTAGCACAGATACGCAGTATTTT
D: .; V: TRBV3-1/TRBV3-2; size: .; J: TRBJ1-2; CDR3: CASSQFAARTGGGYTF; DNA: TGTGCCAGCAGCCAATTTGCTGCCAGGACTGGGGGCGGCTACACCTTC
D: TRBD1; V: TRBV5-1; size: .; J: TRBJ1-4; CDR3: CASSSGTAGGVPNEKLFF; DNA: TGCGCCAGCAGCTCGGGCACGGCAGGGGGAGTTCCTAATGAAAAACTGTTTTTT
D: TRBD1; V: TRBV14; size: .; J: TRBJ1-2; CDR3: CASSRLQGARGYGYTF; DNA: TGTGCCAGCAGCCGACTACAGGGGGCGAGAGGCTATGGCTACACCTTC
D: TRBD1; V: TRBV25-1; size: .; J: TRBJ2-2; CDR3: CASRAQGDTGELFF; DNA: TGTGCCAGCAGAGCTCAGGGGGACACCGGGGAGCTGTTTTTT
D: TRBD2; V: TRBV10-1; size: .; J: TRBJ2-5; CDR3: CASKGTSGGETQYF; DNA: TGCGCCAGCAAAGGGACTAGCGGGGGAGAGACCCAGTACTTC
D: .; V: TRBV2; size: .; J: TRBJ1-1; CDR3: CASRPQRNTEAFF; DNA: TGTGCCAGCAGGCCACAAAGGAACACTGAAGCTTTCTTT
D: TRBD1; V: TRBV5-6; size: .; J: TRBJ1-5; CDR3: CASSLAGGGQPQHF; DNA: TGTGCCAGCAGCTTGGCAGGGGGCGGTCAGCCCCAGCATTTT
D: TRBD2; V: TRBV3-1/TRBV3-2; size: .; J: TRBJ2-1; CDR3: CASSQGSGANYNEQFF; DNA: TGTGCCAGCAGCCAAGGCAGCGGGGCAAACTACAATGAGCAGTTCTTC
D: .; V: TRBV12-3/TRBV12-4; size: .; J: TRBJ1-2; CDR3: CASSLATVRGYTF; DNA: TGTGCCAGCAGTTTAGCGACAGTGAGGGGCTACACCTTC
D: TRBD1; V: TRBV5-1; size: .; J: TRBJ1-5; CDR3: CASAPTGGPDQPQHF; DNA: TGCGCCAGCGCCCCTACAGGGGGGCCGGATCAGCCCCAGCATTTT
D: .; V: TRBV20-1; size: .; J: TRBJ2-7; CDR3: CSASTGHSYEQYF; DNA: TGCAGTGCTAGTACCGGACACTCCTACGAGCAGTACTTC
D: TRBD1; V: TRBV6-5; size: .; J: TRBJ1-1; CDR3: CASSYSPTGANTEAFF; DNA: TGTGCCAGCAGTTACTCCCCGACAGGGGCGAACACTGAAGCTTTCTTT
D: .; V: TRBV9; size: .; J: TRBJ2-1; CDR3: CASSVATGYDEQFF; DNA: TGTGCCAGCAGCGTAGCCACGGGTTACGATGAGCAGTTCTTC
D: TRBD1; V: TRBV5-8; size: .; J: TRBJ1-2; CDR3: CASSLAGTGDYGYTF; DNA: TGTGCCAGCAGCTTGGCCGGGACAGGGGACTATGGCTACACCTTC
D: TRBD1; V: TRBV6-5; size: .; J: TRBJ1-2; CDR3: CASSYLDRDFGYTF; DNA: TGTGCCAGCAGTTACTTGGACAGGGACTTTGGCTACACCTTC
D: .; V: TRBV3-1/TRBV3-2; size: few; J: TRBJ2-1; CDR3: CASSPAVGGPVGEQFF; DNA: TGTGCCAGCAGCCCCGCGGTGGGGGGGCCGGTCGGTGAGCAGTTCTTC
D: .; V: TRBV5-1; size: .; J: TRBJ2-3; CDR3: CASSLEVRGLLRGRTDTQYF; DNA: TGCGCCAGCAGCTTGGAGGTGCGGGGGTTACTAAGGGGGAGAACAGATACGCAGTATTTT
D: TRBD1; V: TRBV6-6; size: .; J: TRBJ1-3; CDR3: CASSWDRTGSGNTIYF; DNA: TGTGCCAGCAGTTGGGACAGGACCGGCTCTGGAAACACCATATATTTT